This TCR beta chain is from a study of blood T cell repertoires in COVID-19 (dated by TCRdb to 2020 to 2022). In terms of the full investigation: The collaborator samples originated in the United States, Italy and Spain and spanned the acute and convalescent phases of COVID-19. The prospective study material was composed of cDNA or gDNA derived from T cells, B-cell-depleted T cells, or PBMCs. The dataset comprised deeply sampled blood TCRbeta repertoires from subjects exposed to, actively infected with, or recovered from COVID-19. The repertoires were released in a freely available public database intended as a resource for research on the immune response to SARS-CoV-2. The samples were drawn from the first 160 participants of the ongoing ImmuneRACE study and from 1,254 subjects provided by 6 global collaborators. The sample metadata nearly always contained a de-identified subject ID, COVID-19 status, age in years and sex. Where available, HLA class I and class II types were obtained from metadata supplied by the sample provider rather than from assay-based typing. What the work shows at the level of the full study, not this receptor alone: The quantity of clinical and demographic metadata differed by source and by participant and was supplied without curation.

This clone appeared a single time. Its antigen has not been determined. Qualities for individual bases were not recorded, and no much larger clone is one base off. TCRbeta CDR3 regions were amplified from genomic DNA using the immunoSEQ Assay, a bias-controlled multiplex PCR. The published analysis was carried out like this. Within the assay, amplification of reference gene primers was used to estimate how many nucleated cells each sample contained. To quantify the absolute abundance of each unique TCRbeta CDR3 rearrangement, sequence reads were collapsed and filtered. For each sample, productive Simpson clonality was calculated as the square root of Simpson's diversity index over productive rearrangements. This immuneACCESS table, as held by TCRdb, lists in-frame sequences with V and J called but not all clones. Of the missing ones, under half trace to an unresolved V gene in checked studies; the others have no known cause. The V and J calls and clone size are taken from that table; D and trimming were inferred from the DNA. In all, the sample holds about 73,000 clones, and 70% to 85% of those were seen once. Together, the top ten hold 4.1% of the sample.

The CDR3 contains 14 residues, cysteine and phenylalanine counted. Just the 42-base CDR3 DNA is kept, in frame starting at base 1. Sequences MDHEN (CDR1) and SYDVKM (CDR2) are obtained from the germline V gene. The junction shows trimming of 7 bases on V and 10 bases on J, plus 17 bases between the germline ends. Each collaborating institution followed its own protocols to collect whole blood in K2EDTA tubes. For TCRbeta analysis, collaborators shipped samples as frozen whole blood, isolated PBMCs, or DNA extracted from either of those sample types. Recombination joined TRBV28 with TRBJ1-6; the D gene lacks a confident call. The sequenced material came from peripheral blood. The receptor comes from a woman aged 60-75 years with acute or convalescent COVID-19. The CDR3 is CASTITGFKSPLHF. The nucleotides are TGTGCCAGCACAATCACGGGGTTTAAGTCACCCCTCCACTTT.